The 13 T cell receptor beta chains reported below all come from one sample, sequenced in a study of graft-versus-host responses after intestinal transplantation. Clones were read by immunoSEQ multiplex PCR, and TCRdb kept only the in-frame ones, dropping some. The table shows tens of thousands of clones, with 84% occurring only once. Their target antigens are unknown. The specimen was unstimulated CD4+ T cells sorted from spleen or lymph node cells, collected before transplant. Receptor source: a human donor who was the organ donor for an intestinal transplant.

This sequence joins TRBV9 and TRBJ1-1; D is perhaps TRBD1 (6 bases). There are 15 residues in the CDR3. Germline V gene lookup returns CDR1 SGDLS and CDR2 YYNGEE. The V and J ends lost 0 bases and 4 bases respectively, with 13 bases between them. The CDR3 coding sequence is TGTGCCAGCAGCGTAGTCGGGCAGGGGAGCACTGAAGCTTTCTTT. Protein sequence: CASSVVGQGSTEAFF.

The chain uses TRBV4-2 and TRBJ2-2; 10 nucleotides match TRBD2. The J segment lost 2 bases and the V segment lost 3 bases, leaving 3 bases of the junction unmatched. CDR3 length equals 16 residues. The germline gives CDR1 LGHNA, CDR2 YNFKEQ. DNA for the CDR3: TGTGCCAGCAGCCATAGCGGGGGGAAAAACACCGGGGAGCTGTTTTTT. This encodes CASSHSGGKNTGELFF.

This rearrangement joins TRBV18 to TRBJ1-6, with a possible D match to TRBD1 (5 bases). The CDR3 sequence is 13 residues long. Trimming pared 9 bases from V and 6 bases from J, leaving 12 bases between. The germline CDR1 and CDR2 sequences are KGHSH and LQKENI. The CDR3 here is CASQEGINSPLHF. CDR3 nucleotides: TGTGCCAGTCAGGAGGGGATTAATTCACCCCTCCACTTT.

The chain carries TRBV28 and TRBJ1-5; D may be TRBD1 (5 bases). The CDR3 sequence is 15 residues long. Germline V gene lookup returns CDR1 MDHEN and CDR2 SYDVKM. Trimming pared 5 bases from V and 5 bases from J, leaving 16 bases between. The CDR3 DNA reads TGTGCCAGCAGTACATCCGACGGGGGGGATCAGCCCCAGCATTTT. It encodes CASSTSDGGDQPQHF.

V and J are TRBV5-1 and TRBJ1-6, with 8 bases fitting TRBD1. CDR3 length: 15 residues. V gave up 4 bases and J gave up 6 bases; unmatched junction bases: 6. Germline CDR1 is SGHRS and CDR2 is YFSETQ. The DNA of the CDR3 is TGCGCCAGCAGCCAACGGACAGGGCGTAATTCACCCCTCCACTTT. It translates to CASSQRTGRNSPLHF.

The chain has TRBV7-9 and TRBJ1-6; D uncertain. Trimming took off 5 bases at V and 3 bases at J, with 11 bases between the two ends. Per the germline V gene, CDR1 is SEHNR and CDR2 is FQNEAQ (reference sequence). The CDR3 is 15 amino acids. The CDR3 nucleotides read TGTGCCAGCAGCCTTAACGAGGTCTATAATTCACCCCTCCACTTT. Its translation is CASSLNEVYNSPLHF.

The chain carries TRBV10-3 and TRBJ2-5; 8 bases are shared with TRBD2. Germline lookup yields CDR1 ENHRY and CDR2 SYGVKD. This CDR3 has 16 residues. The V and J ends lost 5 bases and 2 bases, in that order; junction bases with no gene match: 10. This CDR3 is CAISRGSGATQETQYF. The CDR3 coding sequence is TGTGCCATCAGTAGGGGTAGCGGGGCAACTCAAGAGACCCAGTACTTC.

The CDR3 bases are TGTGCCAGCAGTGAAAACAGGGGGCCCAATCAGCCCCAGCATTTT. Its protein is CASSENRGPNQPQHF. The chain recombines TRBV6-1 with TRBJ1-5; 9 nucleotides align to TRBD1. This CDR3 is built from 15 residues. In germline, CDR1 is MNHNS, CDR2 SASEGT. V lost 2 bases to trimming and J lost 3 bases; unmatched junction nucleotides: 2.

The gene calls are TRBV6-8 and TRBJ1-5, with 9 bases that match TRBD1. V shed 7 bases, J shed 5 bases, and the junction held 9 bases outside the gene matches. Germline V gene sequence: CDR1 MNHGY, CDR2 SAAAGT. The CDR3 is 15 residues long. Here the CDR3 DNA reads TGTGCCAGCACCGCGGGACAGGGAGAACATCAGCCCCAGCATTTT. This codes for CASTAGQGEHQPQHF.

Points on this clone: At one boundary the junction diverges from the germline segment, which might be a read error. The chain links TRBV7-7 to TRBJ2-2; 7 bases agree with TRBD1. The CDR3 length is 15 residues. Germline V lookup: CDR1 SSHAT, CDR2 FNYEAQ (reference sequence). Here the CDR3 reads CASSFAAGGTGELFF. The CDR3 region has the DNA TGTGCTAGCAGCTTCGCCGCAGGGGGTACCGGGGAGCTGTTTTTT. Supplemented by reference TRBV7-7 and TRBJ2-2, the full variable domain reads GAGVSQSPRYKVTKRGQDVTLRCDPISSHATLYWYQQALGQGPEFLTYFNYEAQPDKSGLPSDRFSAERPEGSISTLTIQRTEQRDSAMYRCASSFAAGGTGELFFGEGSRLTVL.

The chain couples TRBV7-9 to TRBJ2-6, with a possible D match to TRBD1 (6 bases). Trimming pared 7 bases from V and 2 bases from J, leaving 15 bases between. The CDR3 has 16 residues. CDR1 and CDR2 (germline): SEHNR, FQNEAQ (reference sequence). This CDR3 reads CASNTAGVAGANVLTF. The CDR3 DNA reads TGTGCCAGCAATACCGCAGGGGTGGCTGGGGCCAACGTCCTGACTTTC.

The count of this clone is one. Within the sample, other DNA sequences also encode this same CDR3. The V and J genes are TRBV5-1 and TRBJ1-1, with 8 positions matching TRBD1. With 4 bases clipped from V and 1 base from J, the junction kept 3 bases outside the gene matches. The CDR3 covers 14 residues. The germline V gene encodes CDR1 SGHRS and CDR2 YFSETQ. DNA of the CDR3: TGCGCCAGCAGCCGTGGGACAGGGAACACTGAAGCTTTCTTT. It specifies CASSRGTGNTEAFF. The full variable domain, completed using reference TRBV5-1 and TRBJ1-1, is KAGVTQTPRYLIKTRGQQVTLSCSPISGHRSVSWYQQTPGQGLQFLFEYFSETQRNKGNFPGRFSGRQFSNSRSEMNVSTLELGDSALYLCASSRGTGNTEAFFGQGTRLTVV.

The chain joins TRBV7-2 to TRBJ1-5, with 8 bases that match TRBD1. The CDR3 spans 18 residues. Germline V gives CDR1 SGHTA, CDR2 FQGNSA. Unmatched junction bases numbered 16, after V lost 6 bases and J lost 3 bases. CDR3 residues: CASRPHSTGATLNQPQHF. The CDR3 DNA reads TGTGCCAGCAGACCCCATTCGACAGGGGCCACCCTCAATCAGCCCCAGCATTTT.